Here is one T cell receptor (beta chain) with its context. These data are taken from a study of blood T cell repertoires in COVID-19. The CDR3 loop spans 14 amino acids. V dropped 1 base and J dropped 8 bases, with 13 bases sitting between them. CDR1 LNHDA and CDR2 SQIVND come from the germline V gene (reference sequence). Libraries were prepared by immunoSEQ multiplex PCR; TCRdb keeps only in-frame clonotypes and omits some of them. The data contain 120,000 or so clones, about 84% of them seen just once; the ten biggest clones take up around 4.2%. The sequenced sample was peripheral blood. This chain joins TRBV19 and TRBJ2-3; maybe TRBD1 (6 bases). The clonotype was recovered from a man between 60 and 75 years old with acute or convalescent COVID-19. The CDR3 sequence: CASSIVGAAGTQYF. CDR3 sequence (DNA): TGTGCCAGTAGTATAGTGGGGGCTGCCGGTACGCAGTATTTT.